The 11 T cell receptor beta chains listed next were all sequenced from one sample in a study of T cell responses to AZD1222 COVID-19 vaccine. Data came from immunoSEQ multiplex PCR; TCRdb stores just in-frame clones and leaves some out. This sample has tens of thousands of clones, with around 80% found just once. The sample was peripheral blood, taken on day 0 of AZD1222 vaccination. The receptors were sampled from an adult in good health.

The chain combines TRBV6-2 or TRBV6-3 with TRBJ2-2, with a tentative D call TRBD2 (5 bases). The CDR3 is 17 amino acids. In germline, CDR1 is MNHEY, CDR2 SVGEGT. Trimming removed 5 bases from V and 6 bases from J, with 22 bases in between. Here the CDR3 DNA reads TGTGCCAGCAGTCTTGTTGCTGGGAGAACAGTAGCCGGGGAGCTGTTTTTT. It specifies CASSLVAGRTVAGELFF.

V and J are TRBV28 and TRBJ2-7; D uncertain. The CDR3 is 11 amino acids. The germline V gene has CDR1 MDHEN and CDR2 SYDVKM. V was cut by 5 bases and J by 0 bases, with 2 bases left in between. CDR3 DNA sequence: TGTGCCAGCAGTGCCTCCTACGAGCAGTACTTC. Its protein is CASSASYEQYF. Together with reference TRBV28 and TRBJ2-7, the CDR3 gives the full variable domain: DVKVTQSSRYLVKRTGEKVFLECVQDMDHENMFWYRQDPGLGLRLIYFSYDVKMKEKGDIPEGYSVSREKKERFSLILESASTNQTSMYLCASSASYEQYFGPGTRLTVT.

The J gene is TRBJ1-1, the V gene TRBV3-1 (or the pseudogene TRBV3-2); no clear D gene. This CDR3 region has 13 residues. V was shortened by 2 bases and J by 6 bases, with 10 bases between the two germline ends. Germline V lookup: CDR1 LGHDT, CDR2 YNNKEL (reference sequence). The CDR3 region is CASSQLTGPEAFF. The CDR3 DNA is TGTGCCAGCAGCCAACTTACGGGCCCTGAAGCTTTCTTT.

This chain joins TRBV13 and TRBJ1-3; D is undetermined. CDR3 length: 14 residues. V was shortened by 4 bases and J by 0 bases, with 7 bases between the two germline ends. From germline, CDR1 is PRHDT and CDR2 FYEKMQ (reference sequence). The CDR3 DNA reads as TGTGCCAGCAGCTGGCGGCGCTCTGGAAACACCATATATTTT. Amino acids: CASSWRRSGNTIYF.

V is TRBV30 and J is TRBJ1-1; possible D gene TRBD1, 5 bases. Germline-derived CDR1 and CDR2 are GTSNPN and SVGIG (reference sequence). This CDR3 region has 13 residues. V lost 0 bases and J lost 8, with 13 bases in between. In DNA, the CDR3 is TGTGCCTGGAGTGTTGAGGGGCGCTCCGAAGCTTTCTTT. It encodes CAWSVEGRSEAFF.

The CDR3 reads CASSPLTRGSPRDGYTF. The CDR3, as DNA: TGCGCCAGCAGTCCTTTGACACGAGGCTCACCGAGGGATGGCTACACCTTC. The chain combines TRBV4-1 with TRBJ1-2; D remains ambiguous. V was pared by 6 bases and J by 6 bases, with 26 bases between. This CDR3 comprises 17 residues. The germline V gene encodes CDR1 MGHRA and CDR2 YSYEKL.

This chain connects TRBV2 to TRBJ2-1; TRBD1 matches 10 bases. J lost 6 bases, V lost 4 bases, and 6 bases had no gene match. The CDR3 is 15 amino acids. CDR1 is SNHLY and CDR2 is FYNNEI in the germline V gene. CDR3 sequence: CASSGGQGFVNEQFF. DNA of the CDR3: TGTGCCAGCAGTGGGGGACAGGGGTTCGTCAATGAGCAGTTCTTC.

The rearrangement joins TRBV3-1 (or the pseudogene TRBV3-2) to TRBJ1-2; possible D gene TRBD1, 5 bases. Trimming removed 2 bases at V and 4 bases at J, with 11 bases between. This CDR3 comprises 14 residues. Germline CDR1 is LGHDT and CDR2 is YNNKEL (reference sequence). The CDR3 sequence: CASSQYHGGYGYTF. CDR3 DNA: TGTGCCAGCAGCCAATACCACGGGGGCTATGGCTACACCTTC.

The CDR3 coding sequence is TGTGCCAGCAGCTTGGCCCAGGGGGAGGTCGGGGAGCTGTTTTTT. Residues: CASSLAQGEVGELFF. The V and J genes are TRBV5-5 and TRBJ2-2; D is perhaps TRBD1 (7 bases). The V and J ends lost 0 bases and 7 bases respectively, with 13 bases between them. Germline V gives CDR1 SGHKS, CDR2 YYEKEE (reference sequence). This CDR3 is built from 15 residues.

CDR3 nucleotides: TGTGCCAGCAGCTTAGACCGAGAAGCTTTCTTT. Its protein product is CASSLDREAFF. The chain uses TRBV7-2 and TRBJ1-1; D is unresolved. With 1 base removed from V and 8 bases from J, the gap between germline ends came to 5 bases. The CDR3 runs 11 residues. Germline loops: CDR1 SGHTA, CDR2 FQGNSA.

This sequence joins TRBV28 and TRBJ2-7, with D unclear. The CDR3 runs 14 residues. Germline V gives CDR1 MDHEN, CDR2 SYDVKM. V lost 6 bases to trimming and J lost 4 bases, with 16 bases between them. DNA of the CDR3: TGTGCCAGCAGAGACCCCCGGTCCCAGTACGAGCAGTACTTC. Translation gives CASRDPRSQYEQYF.